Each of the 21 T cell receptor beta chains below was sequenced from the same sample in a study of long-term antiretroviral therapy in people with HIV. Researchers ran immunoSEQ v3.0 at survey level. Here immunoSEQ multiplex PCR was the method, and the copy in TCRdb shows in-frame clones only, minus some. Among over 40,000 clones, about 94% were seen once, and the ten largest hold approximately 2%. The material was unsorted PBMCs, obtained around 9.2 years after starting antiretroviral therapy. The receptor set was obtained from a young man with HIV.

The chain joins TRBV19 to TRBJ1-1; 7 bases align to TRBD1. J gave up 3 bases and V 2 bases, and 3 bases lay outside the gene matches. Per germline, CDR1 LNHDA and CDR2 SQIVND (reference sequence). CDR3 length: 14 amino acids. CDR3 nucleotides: TGTGCCAGTAGTATACAGGGGGTCGACACTGAAGCTTTCTTT. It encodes CASSIQGVDTEAFF.

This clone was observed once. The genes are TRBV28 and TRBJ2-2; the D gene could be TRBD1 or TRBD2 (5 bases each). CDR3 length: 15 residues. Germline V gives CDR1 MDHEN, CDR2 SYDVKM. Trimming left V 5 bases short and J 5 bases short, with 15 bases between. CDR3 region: CASSPPGAWTGELFF. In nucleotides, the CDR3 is TGTGCCAGCAGTCCCCCCGGGGCGTGGACCGGGGAGCTGTTTTTT.

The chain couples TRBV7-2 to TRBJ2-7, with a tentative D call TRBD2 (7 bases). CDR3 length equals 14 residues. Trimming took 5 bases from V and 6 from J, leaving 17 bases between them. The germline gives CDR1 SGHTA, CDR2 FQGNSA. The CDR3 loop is CASSPSWGGGEQYF. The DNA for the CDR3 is TGTGCCAGCAGCCCATCCTGGGGGGGCGGCGAGCAGTACTTC.

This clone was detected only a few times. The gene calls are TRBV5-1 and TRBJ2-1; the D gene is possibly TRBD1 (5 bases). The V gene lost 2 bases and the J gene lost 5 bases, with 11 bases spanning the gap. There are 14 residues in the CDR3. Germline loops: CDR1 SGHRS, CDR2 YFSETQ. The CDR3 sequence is CASSLQGEDNEQFF. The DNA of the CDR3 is TGCGCCAGCAGCTTACAAGGGGAAGACAATGAGCAGTTCTTC. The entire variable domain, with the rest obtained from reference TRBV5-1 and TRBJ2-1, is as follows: KAGVTQTPRYLIKTRGQQVTLSCSPISGHRSVSWYQQTPGQGLQFLFEYFSETQRNKGNFPGRFSGRQFSNSRSEMNVSTLELGDSALYLCASSLQGEDNEQFFGPGTRLTVL.

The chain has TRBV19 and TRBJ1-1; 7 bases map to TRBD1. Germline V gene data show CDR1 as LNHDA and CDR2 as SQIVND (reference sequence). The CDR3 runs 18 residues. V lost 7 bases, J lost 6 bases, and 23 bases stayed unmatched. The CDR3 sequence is CASNPSTWDSPNRAEAFF. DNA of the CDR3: TGTGCCAGTAACCCCTCCACCTGGGACAGCCCAAATCGCGCTGAAGCTTTCTTT.

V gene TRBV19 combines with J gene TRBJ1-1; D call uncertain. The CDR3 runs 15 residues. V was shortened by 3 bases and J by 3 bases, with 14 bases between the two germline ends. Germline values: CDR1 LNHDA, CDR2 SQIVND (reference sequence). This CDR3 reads CASSIQAGSDTEAFF. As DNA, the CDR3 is TGTGCCAGTAGTATCCAGGCGGGGTCGGACACTGAAGCTTTCTTT.

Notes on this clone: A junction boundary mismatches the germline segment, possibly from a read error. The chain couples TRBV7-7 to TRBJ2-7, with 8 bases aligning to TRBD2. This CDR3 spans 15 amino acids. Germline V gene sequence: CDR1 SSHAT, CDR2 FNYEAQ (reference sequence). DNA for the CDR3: TGTGCTAGCAGCTTAGAGGTAGCGGGGCTCTACGAGCAGTACTTC. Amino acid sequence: CASSLEVAGLYEQYF.

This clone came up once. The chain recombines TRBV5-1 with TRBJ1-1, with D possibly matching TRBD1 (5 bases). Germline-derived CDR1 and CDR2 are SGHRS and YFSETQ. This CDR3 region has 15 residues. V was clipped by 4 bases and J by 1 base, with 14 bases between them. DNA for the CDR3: TGCGCCAGCAGCCGAAGGACGGGGGAGAACACTGAAGCTTTCTTT. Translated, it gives CASSRRTGENTEAFF. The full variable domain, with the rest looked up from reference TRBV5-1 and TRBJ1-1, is KAGVTQTPRYLIKTRGQQVTLSCSPISGHRSVSWYQQTPGQGLQFLFEYFSETQRNKGNFPGRFSGRQFSNSRSEMNVSTLELGDSALYLCASSRRTGENTEAFFGQGTRLTVV.

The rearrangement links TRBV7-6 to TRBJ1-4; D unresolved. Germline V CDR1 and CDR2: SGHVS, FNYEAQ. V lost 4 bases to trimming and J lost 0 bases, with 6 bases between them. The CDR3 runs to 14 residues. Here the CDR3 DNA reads TGTGCCAGCAGCTACACAGCAACTAATGAAAAACTGTTTTTT. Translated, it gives CASSYTATNEKLFF.

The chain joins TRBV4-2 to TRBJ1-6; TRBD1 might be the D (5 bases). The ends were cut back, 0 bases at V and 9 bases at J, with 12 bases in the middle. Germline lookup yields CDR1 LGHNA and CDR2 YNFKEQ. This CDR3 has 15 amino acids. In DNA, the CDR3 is TGTGCCAGCAGCCAAGAGCGGCAGGGTCGTTCACCCCTCCACTTT. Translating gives CASSQERQGRSPLHF.

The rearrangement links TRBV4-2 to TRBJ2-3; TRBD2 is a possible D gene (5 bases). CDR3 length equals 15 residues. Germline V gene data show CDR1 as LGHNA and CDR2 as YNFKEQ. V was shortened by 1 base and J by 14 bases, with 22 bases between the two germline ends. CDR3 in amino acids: CASSQGDGTRVPGYF. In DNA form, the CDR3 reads TGTGCCAGCAGCCAAGGCGACGGAACGAGGGTCCCGGGGTATTTT.

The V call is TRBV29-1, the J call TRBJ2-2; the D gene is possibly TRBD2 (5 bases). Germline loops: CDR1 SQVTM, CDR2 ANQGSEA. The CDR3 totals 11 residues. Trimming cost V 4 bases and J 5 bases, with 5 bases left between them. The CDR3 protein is CSVGETGELFF. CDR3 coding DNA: TGCAGCGTTGGGGAGACCGGGGAGCTGTTTTTT.

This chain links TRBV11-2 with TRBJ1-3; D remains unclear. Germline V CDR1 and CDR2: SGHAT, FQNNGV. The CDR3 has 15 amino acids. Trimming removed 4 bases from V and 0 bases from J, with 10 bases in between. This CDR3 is CASSSHRSSGNTIYF. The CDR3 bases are TGTGCCAGCAGCTCCCATAGAAGCTCTGGAAACACCATATATTTT.

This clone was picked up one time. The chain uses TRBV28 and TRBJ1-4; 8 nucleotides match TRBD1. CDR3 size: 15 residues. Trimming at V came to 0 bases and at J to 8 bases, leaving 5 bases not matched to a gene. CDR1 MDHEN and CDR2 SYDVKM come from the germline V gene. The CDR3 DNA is TGTGCCAGCAGTTTATGGCAGGGGGCGCAAGAAAAACTGTTTTTT. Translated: CASSLWQGAQEKLFF.

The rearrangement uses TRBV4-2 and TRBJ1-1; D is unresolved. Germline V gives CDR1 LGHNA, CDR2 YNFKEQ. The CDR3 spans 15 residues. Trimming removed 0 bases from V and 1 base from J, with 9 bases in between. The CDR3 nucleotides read TGTGCCAGCAGCCAAGATAATCGGGGGAACACTGAAGCTTTCTTT. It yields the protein CASSQDNRGNTEAFF.

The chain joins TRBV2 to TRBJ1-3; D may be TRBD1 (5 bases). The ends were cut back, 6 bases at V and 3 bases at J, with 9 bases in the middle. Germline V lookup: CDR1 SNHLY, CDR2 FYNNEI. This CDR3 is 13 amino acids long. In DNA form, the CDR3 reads TGTGCCAGCAGACGAGGGGATGGAAACACCATATATTTT. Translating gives CASRRGDGNTIYF.

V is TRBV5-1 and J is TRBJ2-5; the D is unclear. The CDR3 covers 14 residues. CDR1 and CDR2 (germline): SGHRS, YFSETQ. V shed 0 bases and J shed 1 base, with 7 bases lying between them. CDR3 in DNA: TGCGCCAGCAGCTTGGCTTCCCTCCAAGAGACCCAGTACTTC. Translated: CASSLASLQETQYF.

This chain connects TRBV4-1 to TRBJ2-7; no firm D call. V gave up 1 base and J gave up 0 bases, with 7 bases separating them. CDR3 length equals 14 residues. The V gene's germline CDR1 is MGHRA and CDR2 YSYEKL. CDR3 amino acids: CASSQGRYSYEQYF. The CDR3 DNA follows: TGCGCCAGCAGCCAAGGGCGGTACTCCTACGAGCAGTACTTC.

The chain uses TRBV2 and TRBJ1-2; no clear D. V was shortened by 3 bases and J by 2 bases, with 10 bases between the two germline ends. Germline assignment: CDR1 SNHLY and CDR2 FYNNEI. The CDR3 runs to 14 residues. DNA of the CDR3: TGTGCCAGCAGTGACCGGGGTGACAACTATGGCTACACCTTC. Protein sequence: CASSDRGDNYGYTF. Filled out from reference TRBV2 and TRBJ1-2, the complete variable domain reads EPEVTQTPSHQVTQMGQEVILRCVPISNHLYFYWYRQILGQKVEFLVSFYNNEISEKSEIFDDQFSVERPDGSNFTLKIRSTKLEDSAMYFCASSDRGDNYGYTFGSGTRLTVV.

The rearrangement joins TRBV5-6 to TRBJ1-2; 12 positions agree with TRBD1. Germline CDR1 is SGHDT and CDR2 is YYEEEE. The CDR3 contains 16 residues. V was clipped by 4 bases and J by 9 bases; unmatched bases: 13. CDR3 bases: TGTGCCAGCAGCCCCGACATTCAAGGGACAGGGGGCCGCTACACCTTC. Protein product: CASSPDIQGTGGRYTF.

The CDR3 sequence: CASSAQGGTDTQYF. CDR3 sequence (DNA): TGTGCCAGCAGCGCCCAAGGGGGCACAGATACGCAGTATTTT. J is TRBJ2-3 and V is TRBV7-2; D possibly corresponds to TRBD1 (5 bases). V was cut by 5 bases and J by 1 base, with 10 bases left in between. CDR1 SGHTA and CDR2 FQGNSA come from the germline V gene. The CDR3 loop spans 14 amino acids.